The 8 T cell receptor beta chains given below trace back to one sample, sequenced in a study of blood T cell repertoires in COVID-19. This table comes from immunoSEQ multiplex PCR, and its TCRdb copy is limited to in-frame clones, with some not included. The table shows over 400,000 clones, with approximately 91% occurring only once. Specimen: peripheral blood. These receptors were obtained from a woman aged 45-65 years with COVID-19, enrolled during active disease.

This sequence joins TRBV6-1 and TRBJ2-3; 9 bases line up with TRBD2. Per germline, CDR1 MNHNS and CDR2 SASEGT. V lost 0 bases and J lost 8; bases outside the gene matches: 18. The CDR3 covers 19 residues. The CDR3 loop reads CASSEAPLGLAFAGGTQYF. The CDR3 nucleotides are TGTGCCAGCAGTGAAGCGCCCCTGGGACTAGCTTTTGCTGGAGGTACGCAGTATTTT.

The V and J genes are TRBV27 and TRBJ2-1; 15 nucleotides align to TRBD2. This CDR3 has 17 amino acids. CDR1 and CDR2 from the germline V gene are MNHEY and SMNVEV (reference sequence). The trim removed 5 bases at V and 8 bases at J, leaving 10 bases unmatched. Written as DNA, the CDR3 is TGTGCCAGCAGTGCTGCCCCGGGACTAGCGGGGGGCCATGAGCAGTTCTTC. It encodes CASSAAPGLAGGHEQFF.

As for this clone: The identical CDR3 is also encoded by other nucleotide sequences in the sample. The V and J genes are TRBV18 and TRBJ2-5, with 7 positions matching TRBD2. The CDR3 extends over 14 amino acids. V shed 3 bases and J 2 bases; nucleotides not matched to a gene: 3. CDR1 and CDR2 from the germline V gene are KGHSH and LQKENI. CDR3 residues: CASSPGGGQETQYF. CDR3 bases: TGTGCCAGCTCACCCGGCGGGGGACAAGAGACCCAGTACTTC.

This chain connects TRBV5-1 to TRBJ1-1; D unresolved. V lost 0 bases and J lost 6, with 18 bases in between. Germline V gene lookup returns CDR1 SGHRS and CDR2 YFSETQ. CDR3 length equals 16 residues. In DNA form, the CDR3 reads TGCGCCAGCAGCTTGGCCGCGGTCCGGTACGGATCTGAAGCTTTCTTT. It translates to CASSLAAVRYGSEAFF.

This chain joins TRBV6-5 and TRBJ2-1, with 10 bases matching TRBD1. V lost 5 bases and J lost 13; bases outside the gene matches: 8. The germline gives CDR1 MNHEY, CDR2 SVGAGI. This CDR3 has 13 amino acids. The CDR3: CASSPRDRGPQFF. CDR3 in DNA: TGTGCCAGCAGTCCCCGGGACAGGGGTCCTCAGTTCTTC.

CDR3 sequence (DNA): TGTGCCACCATGAGGGGGTCTTCCTACAATGAGCAGTTCTTC. It is translated as CATMRGSSYNEQFF. The chain couples TRBV3-1 (or the pseudogene TRBV3-2) to TRBJ2-1, with D perhaps matching TRBD1 (6 bases). Germline V CDR1 and CDR2: LGHDT, YNNKEL (reference sequence). The CDR3 contains 14 residues. V shed 10 bases and J shed 1 base, with 14 bases lying between them.

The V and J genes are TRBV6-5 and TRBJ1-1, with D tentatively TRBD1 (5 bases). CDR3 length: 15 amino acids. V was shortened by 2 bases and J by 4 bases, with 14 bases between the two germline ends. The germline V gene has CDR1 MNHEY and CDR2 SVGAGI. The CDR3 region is CASSYAGDGGTEAFF. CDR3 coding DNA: TGTGCCAGCAGTTACGCGGGGGACGGGGGCACTGAAGCTTTCTTT.

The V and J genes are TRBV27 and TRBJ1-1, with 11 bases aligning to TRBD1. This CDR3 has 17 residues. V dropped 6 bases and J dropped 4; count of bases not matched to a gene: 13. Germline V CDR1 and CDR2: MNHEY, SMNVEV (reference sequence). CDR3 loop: CASSLGVGQGASTEAFF. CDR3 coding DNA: TGTGCCAGCAGCTTGGGGGTAGGACAGGGGGCGAGCACTGAAGCTTTCTTT.